A single sample gave rise to the 5 T cell receptor beta chains below, sequenced in a study of control samples from healthy donors and cancer patients (dated by TCRdb to 2019 to 2021). Libraries came from the immunoSEQ multiplex PCR assay. TCRdb's version of the immuneACCESS table is confined to in-frame rearrangements and falls short of the full clone set. An unresolved V gene accounts for under half of the shortfall where checked; the remainder is of unknown origin. The sample records about 130,000 clones, more than 70% of which are singletons. The ten largest clones capture 3.2% of the sample. Sequences were obtained from blood. The receptors here all came from a man aged 45 to 65 in good health.

The chain combines TRBV3-1 (or the pseudogene TRBV3-2) with TRBJ2-5, with D hard to call. The CDR3 loop spans 15 amino acids. Germline assignment: CDR1 LGHDT and CDR2 YNNKEL (reference sequence). V was shortened by 6 bases and J by 4 bases, with 18 bases between the two germline ends. The CDR3 nucleotides are TGTGCCAGCAGGGAAACCGGGTCCTCAACAGAGACCCAGTACTTC. Its translation is CASRETGSSTETQYF.

The chain carries TRBV7-8 and TRBJ1-2; D not certain. Germline lookup yields CDR1 SGHVS and CDR2 FQNEAQ. The V gene lost 4 bases and the J gene lost 4 bases, with 19 bases spanning the gap. This CDR3 is built from 16 residues. The DNA for the CDR3 is TGTGCCAGCAGCTACAGATTTAGGGCCTCATTCTATGGCTACACCTTC. This gives the protein CASSYRFRASFYGYTF.

The J gene is TRBJ1-5, the V gene TRBV19, with 9 nucleotides matching TRBD1. Germline CDR1 is LNHDA and CDR2 is SQIVND (reference sequence). The CDR3 covers 15 residues. Trimming at V came to 3 bases and at J to 6 bases, leaving 6 bases not matched to a gene. The CDR3: CASSIGTGLGQPQHF. The CDR3, as DNA: TGTGCCAGTAGTATCGGGACAGGGTTGGGTCAGCCCCAGCATTTT. The variable domain in full, completed from reference TRBV19 and TRBJ1-5, reads DGGITQSPKYLFRKEGQNVTLSCEQNLNHDAMYWYRQDPGQGLRLIYYSQIVNDFQKGDIAEGYSVSREKKESFPLTVTSAQKNPTAFYLCASSIGTGLGQPQHFGDGTRLSIL.

This clone was found a few times. This rearrangement joins TRBV18 to TRBJ2-7, with 8 bases identical to TRBD1. Trimming removed 6 bases from V and 2 bases from J; junction bases left unmatched: 6. CDR3 size: 14 residues. CDR1 KGHSH and CDR2 LQKENI come from the germline V gene. CDR3 sequence (DNA): TGTGCCAGCTCGCCCGGGACAGGAACCTACGAGCAGTACTTC. Its protein product is CASSPGTGTYEQYF.

This clone was recorded a few times. V is TRBV7-2 and J is TRBJ2-7, with D possibly being TRBD1 (5 bases). The V and J ends lost 5 bases and 1 base respectively, with 15 bases between them. Looked up from germline, CDR1 is SGHTA and CDR2 is FQGNSA. The CDR3 has 15 residues. The CDR3 DNA reads TGTGCCAGCAGCCCCATTTACCAGGGATCCTACGAGCAGTACTTC. This gives the protein CASSPIYQGSYEQYF.